This record concerns one TCR beta chain sequence. The sample holds other DNA sequences that translate to the same CDR3. Method: immunoSEQ multiplex PCR; TCRdb's copy keeps in-frame clones and lacks some. This sample has over 2 million clones, with 85% to 95% found just once. This entry belongs to a study of shared clonotypes between healthy human individuals. The germline CDR1 and CDR2 sequences are SGHRS and YFSETQ. This CDR3 is built from 14 residues. Trimming cost V 3 bases and J 5 bases; bases outside gene matches: 5. The sequence came from a man aged 18 to 35 in good health. The sequenced sample consisted of naive CD4+ T cells sorted from blood. Subset described: CD45RA+ positively selected. The chain joins TRBV5-1 to TRBJ1-1, with 9 bases aligning to TRBD1. CDR3 sequence reads: CASSWGQGKTEAFF. DNA for the CDR3: TGCGCCAGCAGCTGGGGACAGGGAAAGACTGAAGCTTTCTTT.